The rows below give T cell receptor beta chains drawn from one sample of a study of Graves' ophthalmopathy and Graves' hyperthyroidism. TCRdb ran MiXCR on the multiplex PCR reads and lists one entry per CDR3 protein. There are about 390,000 distinct CDR3 sequences in the sample; about 15% occur only once, and 2.4% lies in the top ten. The sequencing input was peripheral blood. The source is an adult woman with stable Graves' hyperthyroidism. CDR3s include the opening cysteine and the closing phenylalanine or tryptophan. The order of the fields is D gene, V gene, clone size, J gene, CDR3 protein, CDR3 DNA. A D gene is named only where the DNA matches it firmly. Some rows have no size entry. The others give once, few or many, or a class for an expanded clone.

TRBD1	TRBV12-3/TRBV12-4	NA	TRBJ1-5	CASSEFDRVGQPQHF	TGTGCCAGCAGTGAGTTTGACAGGGTCGGACAGCCCCAGCATTTT
TRBD2	TRBV28	many	TRBJ2-5	CASSRTSGSRQETQYF	TGTGCCAGCAGCCGGACTAGCGGGAGCCGACAAGAGACCCAGTACTTC
NA	TRBV2	NA	TRBJ2-2	CASSDGGGPGELFF	TGTGCCAGCAGTGATGGTGGTGGTCCCGGGGAGCTGTTTTTT
TRBD1	TRBV29-1	many	TRBJ1-5	CSVEDLGQGYGIGSNQPQHF	TGCAGCGTTGAAGATCTGGGACAGGGTTACGGAATAGGGAGCAATCAGCCCCAGCATTTT
TRBD2	TRBV12-3/TRBV12-4	many	TRBJ2-2	CASRPSRGDTGELFF	TGTGCCAGCAGGCCATCCCGGGGGGACACCGGGGAGCTGTTTTTT
TRBD2	TRBV2	NA	TRBJ2-7	CASSEWGGYEQYF	TGTGCCAGCAGTGAATGGGGGGGATACGAGCAGTACTTC
NA	TRBV18	NA	TRBJ1-2	CASSPNRGRGGYTF	TGTGCCAGCTCACCAAACCGGGGCAGGGGTGGCTACACCTTC
TRBD2	TRBV12-3/TRBV12-4	many	TRBJ2-2	CASTPPGLAETGELFF	TGTGCCAGCACCCCCCCGGGACTAGCGGAAACCGGGGAGCTGTTTTTT
TRBD2	TRBV6-4	many	TRBJ2-7	CASSDYGLAGTYEQYF	TGTGCCAGCAGTGACTACGGACTAGCGGGGACCTACGAGCAGTACTTC
NA	TRBV11-1	many	TRBJ2-5	CASSLMPVRETQYF	TGTGCCAGCAGCTTAATGCCAGTTCGGGAGACCCAGTACTTC
NA	TRBV2	few	TRBJ1-6	CASSEALHVSYNSPLHF	TGTGCCAGCAGTGAAGCGCTTCACGTCTCCTATAATTCGCCCCTCCACTTT
TRBD1	TRBV6-1	NA	TRBJ1-2	CASSGRTGNGYTF	TGTGCCAGCAGTGGGAGGACAGGGAATGGCTACACCTTC
TRBD2	TRBV9	NA	TRBJ2-4	CASSPGLRGGYEVKYF	TGTGCCAGCAGCCCGGGACTTCGGGGGGGTTACGAGGTTAAGTACTTC
NA	TRBV28	many	TRBJ2-5	CASSLSTRPQETQYF	TGTGCCAGCAGTTTGTCGACTAGACCCCAAGAGACCCAGTACTTC
NA	TRBV9	many	TRBJ2-7	CASSVGLSSAHEQYF	TGTGCCAGCAGCGTCGGTTTATCATCCGCACACGAGCAGTACTTC
TRBD1	TRBV12-3/TRBV12-4	many	TRBJ1-5	CTSSKTGVLNQPQHF	TGTACCAGCAGCAAGACAGGGGTCCTAAATCAGCCCCAGCATTTT
NA	TRBV20-1	few	TRBJ2-1	CSAASRYNEQFF	TGCAGTGCTGCAAGTCGGTACAATGAGCAGTTCTTC